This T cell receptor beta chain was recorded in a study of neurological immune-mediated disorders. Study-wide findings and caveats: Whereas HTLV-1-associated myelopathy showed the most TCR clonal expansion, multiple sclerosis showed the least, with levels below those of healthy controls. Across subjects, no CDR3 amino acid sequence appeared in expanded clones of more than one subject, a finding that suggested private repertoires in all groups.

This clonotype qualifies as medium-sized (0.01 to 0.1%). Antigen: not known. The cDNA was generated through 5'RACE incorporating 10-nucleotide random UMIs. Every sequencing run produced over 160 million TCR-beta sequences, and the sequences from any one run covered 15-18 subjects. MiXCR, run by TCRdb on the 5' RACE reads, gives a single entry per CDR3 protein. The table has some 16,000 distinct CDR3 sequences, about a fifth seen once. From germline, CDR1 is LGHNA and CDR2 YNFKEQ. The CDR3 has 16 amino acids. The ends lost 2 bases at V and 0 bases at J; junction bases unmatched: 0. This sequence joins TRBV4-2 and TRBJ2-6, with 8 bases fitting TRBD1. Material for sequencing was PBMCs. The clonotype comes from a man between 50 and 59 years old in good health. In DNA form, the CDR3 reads TGTGCCAGCAGCCAAACAGGGGGCTCTGGGGCCAACGTCCTGACTTTC. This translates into CASSQTGGSGANVLTF.